This is a list of T cell receptor beta chains from one sample in a study of technical replicates of blood from several donors. Measured with immunoSEQ multiplex PCR; TCRdb has only the in-frame clones, and not every one. Among under 90,000 clones listed, roughly 96% were seen once. The sample comprised T cells isolated from PBMCs. These receptors originate from a human donor in good health. Both conserved end residues are part of each CDR3. The D gene is left open where the match is weak. The listing skips clone size in some rows; elsewhere it reads once, few, many or a size class.

clone size: NA
D gene: NA
V gene: TRBV5-1
J gene: TRBJ2-5
CDR3 length: 17
CDR3 protein: CASSLGLGKTYQETQYF
CDR3 DNA: TGCGCCAGCAGCTTGGGACTCGGGAAAACGTACCAAGAGACCCAGTACTTC

clone size: NA
D gene: TRBD2
V gene: TRBV5-6
J gene: TRBJ2-5
CDR3 length: 17
CDR3 protein: CASSLELAGGRGETQYF
CDR3 DNA: TGTGCCAGCAGCTTGGAACTAGCGGGGGGGCGTGGAGAGACCCAGTACTTC

clone size: NA
D gene: TRBD2
V gene: TRBV19
J gene: TRBJ2-7
CDR3 length: 14
CDR3 protein: CASSLAGASYEQYF
CDR3 DNA: TGTGCCAGTAGTCTAGCGGGAGCTTCCTACGAGCAGTACTTC

clone size: NA
D gene: NA
V gene: TRBV5-8
J gene: TRBJ1-1
CDR3 length: 12
CDR3 protein: CASSFLRTEAFF
CDR3 DNA: TGTGCCAGCAGCTTTCTGAGGACTGAAGCTTTCTTT

clone size: few
D gene: NA
V gene: TRBV6-5
J gene: TRBJ1-1
CDR3 length: 15
CDR3 protein: CASSYTIRTAPEAFF
CDR3 DNA: TGTGCCAGCAGTTATACGATTCGGACAGCCCCTGAAGCTTTCTTT

clone size: once
D gene: NA
V gene: TRBV5-1
J gene: TRBJ2-7
CDR3 length: 15
CDR3 protein: CASSLAQGLVNEQYF
CDR3 DNA: TGCGCCAGCAGCTTGGCACAGGGATTGGTCAACGAGCAGTACTTC

clone size: NA
D gene: TRBD2
V gene: TRBV29-1
J gene: TRBJ2-7
CDR3 length: 15
CDR3 protein: CSVEKGAGGTYEQYF
CDR3 DNA: TGCAGCGTTGAAAAGGGCGCGGGGGGCACCTACGAGCAGTACTTC

clone size: NA
D gene: NA
V gene: TRBV9
J gene: TRBJ2-1
CDR3 length: 15
CDR3 protein: CASTTLRGGGNEQFF
CDR3 DNA: TGTGCCAGCACCACTTTGAGAGGGGGGGGTAATGAGCAGTTCTTC

clone size: NA
D gene: TRBD1
V gene: TRBV5-1
J gene: TRBJ1-3
CDR3 length: 16
CDR3 protein: CASSLRATGEGNTIYF
CDR3 DNA: TGCGCCAGCAGCTTGCGCGCGACAGGGGAGGGAAACACCATATATTTT

clone size: NA
D gene: NA
V gene: TRBV5-4
J gene: TRBJ2-4
CDR3 length: 17
CDR3 protein: CASSLRGPKLAKNIQYF
CDR3 DNA: TGTGCCAGCAGCTTGAGGGGTCCCAAACTAGCCAAAAACATTCAGTACTTC

clone size: NA
D gene: NA
V gene: TRBV10-1
J gene: TRBJ2-1
CDR3 length: 14
CDR3 protein: CASSESHRVSRQFF
CDR3 DNA: TGCGCCAGCAGTGAGTCCCACAGGGTTTCGCGCCAGTTCTTC

clone size: NA
D gene: NA
V gene: TRBV27
J gene: TRBJ1-2
CDR3 length: 16
CDR3 protein: CASTNQSSGVRYGYTF
CDR3 DNA: TGTGCCAGCACAAATCAAAGTAGCGGGGTTCGGTATGGCTACACCTTC

clone size: NA
D gene: NA
V gene: TRBV11-3
J gene: TRBJ1-6
CDR3 length: 14
CDR3 protein: CASSLGQRGSPLHF
CDR3 DNA: TGTGCCAGCAGCTTAGGGCAACGGGGTTCACCCCTCCACTTT

clone size: medium-sized
D gene: NA
V gene: TRBV11-3
J gene: TRBJ1-2
CDR3 length: 16
CDR3 protein: CASSLEGRSGSYGYTF
CDR3 DNA: TGTGCCAGCAGCTTAGAGGGCCGGTCTGGAAGCTATGGCTACACCTTC

clone size: NA
D gene: NA
V gene: TRBV28
J gene: TRBJ2-5
CDR3 length: 14
CDR3 protein: CASSLAPEGKTQYF
CDR3 DNA: TGTGCCAGCAGTTTAGCCCCGGAGGGAAAGACCCAGTACTTC

clone size: NA
D gene: NA
V gene: TRBV9
J gene: TRBJ1-1
CDR3 length: 16
CDR3 protein: CASSVVGGYEHTEAFF
CDR3 DNA: TGTGCCAGCAGCGTAGTTGGGGGCTATGAACACACTGAAGCTTTCTTT

clone size: NA
D gene: TRBD2
V gene: TRBV6-5
J gene: TRBJ2-1
CDR3 length: 16
CDR3 protein: CASSYSLAGGVNEQFF
CDR3 DNA: TGTGCCAGCAGTTACTCTCTAGCGGGAGGGGTCAATGAGCAGTTCTTC

clone size: NA
D gene: TRBD1
V gene: TRBV6-6
J gene: TRBJ1-1
CDR3 length: 16
CDR3 protein: CASSYPDRGMHTEAFF
CDR3 DNA: TGTGCCAGCAGTTACCCGGACAGGGGTATGCACACTGAAGCTTTCTTT

clone size: NA
D gene: NA
V gene: TRBV11-3
J gene: TRBJ2-7
CDR3 length: 13
CDR3 protein: CASSLANSYEQYF
CDR3 DNA: TGTGCCAGCAGCTTAGCAAACAGCTACGAGCAGTACTTC

clone size: NA
D gene: TRBD2
V gene: TRBV5-6
J gene: TRBJ2-5
CDR3 length: 16
CDR3 protein: CASSLSTSGRRETQYF
CDR3 DNA: TGTGCCAGCAGCTTAAGTACTAGCGGGAGGAGAGAGACCCAGTACTTC

clone size: NA
D gene: NA
V gene: TRBV27
J gene: TRBJ2-2
CDR3 length: 13
CDR3 protein: CASSFGRTGELFF
CDR3 DNA: TGTGCCAGCAGTTTCGGGAGAACCGGGGAGCTGTTTTTT

clone size: NA
D gene: NA
V gene: TRBV27
J gene: TRBJ2-7
CDR3 length: 13
CDR3 protein: CASSLTDSYEQYF
CDR3 DNA: TGTGCCAGCAGTCTGACAGATTCCTACGAGCAGTACTTC

clone size: NA
D gene: NA
V gene: TRBV10-3
J gene: TRBJ1-2
CDR3 length: 18
CDR3 protein: CAISEGGGSSKPGYGYTF
CDR3 DNA: TGTGCCATCAGTGAAGGCGGAGGAAGTTCTAAGCCCGGCTATGGCTACACCTTC

clone size: NA
D gene: NA
V gene: TRBV28
J gene: TRBJ1-6
CDR3 length: 17
CDR3 protein: CASSWGSQVTYNSPLHF
CDR3 DNA: TGTGCCAGCAGTTGGGGTTCACAGGTCACCTATAATTCACCCCTCCACTTT

clone size: NA
D gene: TRBD1
V gene: TRBV2
J gene: TRBJ1-2
CDR3 length: 18
CDR3 protein: CASSKLGQLLGTNYGYTF
CDR3 DNA: TGTGCCAGCAGTAAACTGGGACAGCTACTAGGAACTAACTATGGCTACACCTTC

clone size: NA
D gene: TRBD1
V gene: TRBV11-2
J gene: TRBJ1-4
CDR3 length: 16
CDR3 protein: CASSFTYRGTFEKLFF
CDR3 DNA: TGTGCCAGCAGCTTTACTTACAGGGGAACGTTTGAAAAACTGTTTTTT

clone size: NA
D gene: TRBD1
V gene: TRBV5-4
J gene: TRBJ2-5
CDR3 length: 16
CDR3 protein: CASSLTGGITQETQYF
CDR3 DNA: TGTGCCAGCAGCTTGACAGGGGGTATAACCCAAGAGACCCAGTACTTC

clone size: NA
D gene: NA
V gene: TRBV2
J gene: TRBJ2-7
CDR3 length: 15
CDR3 protein: CASSERLVLLYEQYF
CDR3 DNA: TGTGCCAGCAGTGAAAGGCTAGTACTCCTTTACGAGCAGTACTTC

clone size: NA
D gene: TRBD2
V gene: TRBV2
J gene: TRBJ2-1
CDR3 length: 15
CDR3 protein: CASGGGRASYNEQFF
CDR3 DNA: TGTGCCAGCGGGGGGGGGAGAGCCTCCTACAATGAGCAGTTCTTC

clone size: NA
D gene: NA
V gene: TRBV5-1
J gene: TRBJ2-1
CDR3 length: 15
CDR3 protein: CASSLDGRQNNEQFF
CDR3 DNA: TGCGCCAGCAGCTTGGATGGGCGACAGAACAATGAGCAGTTCTTC

clone size: once
D gene: TRBD1
V gene: TRBV5-1
J gene: TRBJ2-1
CDR3 length: 15
CDR3 protein: CASSLASGGSDEQFF
CDR3 DNA: TGCGCCAGCAGCTTGGCGTCAGGGGGATCGGATGAGCAGTTCTTC

clone size: NA
D gene: NA
V gene: TRBV11-3
J gene: TRBJ1-3
CDR3 length: 17
CDR3 protein: CASSLPSMVGDGNTIYF
CDR3 DNA: TGTGCCAGCAGCTTACCCTCGATGGTGGGCGATGGAAACACCATATATTTT

clone size: NA
D gene: NA
V gene: TRBV7-7
J gene: TRBJ2-7
CDR3 length: 20
CDR3 protein: CASSCMGGTPENELSYEQYF
CDR3 DNA: TGTGCTAGCAGCTGCATGGGGGGAACCCCTGAAAACGAACTATCCTACGAGCAGTACTTC

clone size: NA
D gene: TRBD1
V gene: TRBV11-2
J gene: TRBJ2-5
CDR3 length: 13
CDR3 protein: CASSRDREETQYF
CDR3 DNA: TGTGCCAGCAGCCGGGACAGGGAAGAGACCCAGTACTTC

clone size: once
D gene: TRBD2
V gene: TRBV2
J gene: TRBJ2-5
CDR3 length: 14
CDR3 protein: CASRTSGNQETQYF
CDR3 DNA: TGTGCCAGCCGGACTAGCGGGAATCAAGAGACCCAGTACTTC

clone size: once
D gene: NA
V gene: TRBV12-5
J gene: TRBJ2-7
CDR3 length: 12
CDR3 protein: CASGPSSYEQYF
CDR3 DNA: TGTGCTAGTGGCCCATCCAGTTACGAGCAGTACTTC

clone size: NA
D gene: NA
V gene: TRBV25-1
J gene: TRBJ2-7
CDR3 length: 14
CDR3 protein: CASSDLAVSYEQYF
CDR3 DNA: TGTGCCAGCAGTGACCTAGCCGTTTCCTACGAGCAGTACTTC

clone size: NA
D gene: TRBD2
V gene: TRBV5-8
J gene: TRBJ2-7
CDR3 length: 17
CDR3 protein: CASSSQLAGHSSYEQYF
CDR3 DNA: TGTGCCAGCAGCTCCCAACTAGCGGGCCACTCCTCCTACGAGCAGTACTTC

clone size: NA
D gene: NA
V gene: TRBV6-5
J gene: TRBJ2-7
CDR3 length: 12
CDR3 protein: CASKGGVHEQYF
CDR3 DNA: TGTGCCAGCAAGGGCGGGGTTCACGAGCAGTACTTC

clone size: NA
D gene: NA
V gene: TRBV15
J gene: TRBJ1-1
CDR3 length: 16
CDR3 protein: CATSSRGANENTEAFF
CDR3 DNA: TGTGCCACCAGCTCCCGGGGGGCTAACGAGAACACTGAAGCTTTCTTT

clone size: NA
D gene: TRBD1
V gene: TRBV6-5
J gene: TRBJ1-1
CDR3 length: 14
CDR3 protein: CASRSGQGNTEAFF
CDR3 DNA: TGTGCCAGCAGATCCGGACAGGGGAACACTGAAGCTTTCTTT